The 14 T cell receptor beta chains below come from one sample, sequenced in a study of T-cell reconstitution after alpha-beta-depleted transplantation in children. Preparation of the TCRbeta library was carried out with unique molecular identifiers. TCRdb independently ran MiXCR on the PCR reads; one entry per CDR3 protein. Of about 360,000 distinct CDR3 sequences listed, about 14% are singletons. Sequencing was performed on PBMCs, taken from the stem cell graft. These receptors all stem from a human donor who donated a stem cell graft to a child with Fanconi anemia.

V and J are TRBV4-2 and TRBJ1-2; 9 bases agree with TRBD1. The CDR3 runs 15 residues. The junction had 7 bases not matched to a gene; V was cut back by 5 bases and J by 3 bases. Germline loops: CDR1 LGHNA, CDR2 YNFKEQ. This CDR3 reads CASSSGQGTDYGYTF. DNA for the CDR3: TGTGCCAGCAGCTCGGGACAGGGAACGGACTATGGCTACACCTTC.

Regarding this clonotype: A much more abundant neighbour one base away suggests this may be a read error. Without the conserved terminal phenylalanine or tryptophan, this CDR3 likely stems from a read error. The chain employs TRBV10-1 and TRBJ1-1, with unresolved D. Germline values: CDR1 WNHNN, CDR2 SYGVQD (reference sequence). V was shortened by 4 bases and J by 2 bases, with 11 bases between the two germline ends. CDR3 length equals 14 residues. The CDR3 sequence: CASSVSRANTEAFC. The CDR3 DNA sequence: TGCGCCAGCAGTGTGAGCAGAGCCAACACTGAAGCTTTCTGT.

Many counts were recorded for this clonotype. The chain uses TRBV20-1 and TRBJ1-2; 9 nucleotides agree with TRBD1. The germline V gene encodes CDR1 DFQATT and CDR2 SNEGSKA (reference sequence). This CDR3 contains 16 residues. Unmatched junction bases numbered 12, after V lost 2 bases and J lost 5 bases. CDR3 sequence: CSARSTTGGAEYGYTF. The CDR3 DNA is TGCAGTGCTAGAAGCACCACAGGGGGCGCGGAGTATGGCTACACCTTC.

This clonotype was observed a few times. The chain joins TRBV29-1 to TRBJ1-1; D gene unclear. Trimming left V 3 bases short and J 0 bases short, with 8 bases between. CDR3 length equals 13 residues. Looked up from germline, CDR1 is SQVTM and CDR2 is ANQGSEA. CDR3 region: CSVEDSLNTEAFF. In DNA, the CDR3 is TGCAGCGTTGAGGATAGTTTGAACACTGAAGCTTTCTTT. Supplemented by reference TRBV29-1 and TRBJ1-1, the full variable domain reads SAVISQKPSRDICQRGTSLTIQCQVDSQVTMMFWYRQQPGQSLTLIATANQGSEATYESGFVIDKFPISRPNLTFSTLTVSNMSPEDSSIYLCSVEDSLNTEAFFGQGTRLTVV.

The genes are TRBV15 and TRBJ2-3, with TRBD2 as a possible D gene (6 bases). CDR3 length equals 18 residues. The germline gives CDR1 LNHNV, CDR2 YYDKDF (reference sequence). V was pared by 2 bases and J by 2 bases, with 20 bases between. The CDR3 DNA follows: TGTGCCACCAGCAGACCGACTAGTGGGCGGTTCGACACAGATACGCAGTATTTT. Its translation: CATSRPTSGRFDTDTQYF.

In its sample, this clonotype was seen many times. The chain uses TRBV5-5 and TRBJ1-5, with 7 positions matching TRBD1. CDR3 length equals 14 residues. Germline V gene data show CDR1 as SGHKS and CDR2 as YYEKEE (reference sequence). J gave up 4 bases and V 10 bases, and 11 bases lay outside the gene matches. The CDR3: CAGQTKTGNQPQHF. CDR3 DNA sequence: TGTGCCGGCCAAACAAAGACAGGGAATCAGCCCCAGCATTTT.

This clonotype was counted many times. The genes are TRBV7-6 and TRBJ2-5, with no clear D. The CDR3 sequence is 15 residues long. Germline V gene data show CDR1 as SGHVS and CDR2 as FNYEAQ. Trimming shortened V by 4 bases and J by 2 bases, and 14 bases separated the two germline ends. As DNA, the CDR3 is TGTGCCAGCAGCTACGATGGGTTAGATCAAGAGACCCAGTACTTC. It specifies CASSYDGLDQETQYF.

This clonotype was detected many times. The rearrangement joins TRBV7-8 to TRBJ2-1, with 10 bases aligning to TRBD2. The CDR3 totals 16 residues. Trimming cost V 7 bases and J 0 bases; bases outside gene matches: 6. Germline V gene lookup returns CDR1 SGHVS and CDR2 FQNEAQ. The CDR3 sequence: CASIRTSGLSYNEQFF. For the CDR3, the DNA is TGTGCCAGCATAAGGACTAGCGGCCTCTCCTACAATGAGCAGTTCTTC. The whole variable domain, remainder taken from reference TRBV7-8 and TRBJ2-1, is GAGVSQSPRYKVAKRGQDVALRCDPISGHVSLFWYQQALGQGPEFLTYFQNEAQLDKSGLPSDRFFAERPEGSVSTLKIQRTQQEDSAVYLCASIRTSGLSYNEQFFGPGTRLTVL.

There are a few counts of this clonotype. This sequence joins TRBV18 and TRBJ2-5; D is undetermined. Trimming removed 3 bases at V and 1 base at J, with 9 bases between. This CDR3 has 14 residues. The germline V gene encodes CDR1 KGHSH and CDR2 LQKENI. The CDR3 is CASSPRPLQETQYF. The CDR3 DNA sequence: TGTGCCAGCTCACCTCGACCGCTCCAAGAGACCCAGTACTTC.

This clonotype was seen a few times. The chain combines TRBV7-3 with TRBJ2-3; D not resolved. Germline assignment: CDR1 SGHTA and CDR2 FQGTGA. Trimming shortened V by 1 base and J by 2 bases, and 13 bases separated the two germline ends. The CDR3 totals 16 residues. In DNA, the CDR3 is TGTGCCAGCAGCTTAATAGCCCTCTCACCCACAGATACGCAGTATTTT. Translated, it gives CASSLIALSPTDTQYF.

This clonotype was seen many times. Germline and junction disagree at one end, which may indicate a read error. The rearrangement joins TRBV20-1 to TRBJ2-3, with D possibly TRBD2 on 5 matching bases. The CDR3 has 13 amino acids. CDR1 and CDR2 (germline): DFQATT, SNEGSKA (reference sequence). CDR3 residues: CSARGPGTDTQYF. CDR3 coding DNA: TGCAGTGCCAGAGGTCCGGGGACAGATACGCAGTATTTT.

The chain combines TRBV7-2 with TRBJ2-7; D call uncertain. From germline, CDR1 is SGHTA and CDR2 FQGNSA. The CDR3 spans 14 residues. Trimming took 2 bases from V and 2 from J, leaving 10 bases between them. Here the CDR3 DNA reads TGTGCCAGCAGCTTACGAGGCAGTCCCTACGAGCAGTACGTC. Translation: CASSLRGSPYEQYV.

Only a few counts were recorded for this clonotype. This rearrangement joins TRBV28 to TRBJ2-5; 10 bases map to TRBD2. Germline loops: CDR1 MDHEN, CDR2 SYDVKM. The length of the CDR3 is 13 residues. V shed 8 bases and J 2 bases; nucleotides not matched to a gene: 2. Written as DNA, the CDR3 is TGTGCCAGCCGGACTAGCGGACAAGAGACCCAGTACTTC. It codes for CASRTSGQETQYF.

This clonotype showed up just a few times. J is TRBJ1-1 and V is TRBV7-9; no firm D call. CDR3 length: 15 residues. From germline, CDR1 is SEHNR and CDR2 FQNEAQ (reference sequence). Trimming stripped 2 bases from V and 4 bases from J, with 14 bases between. The CDR3 DNA is TGTGCCAGCAGCTTATCGGGTCGGGGAGGCACTGAAGCTTTCTTT. Residues: CASSLSGRGGTEAFF.